These T cell receptor beta chains were read from a single sample in a study of blood T cell repertoires in COVID-19. Sequencing used immunoSEQ multiplex PCR; TCRdb keeps in-frame clones, though not all of them. The table records under 250,000 clones, around 84% of them present only once. Sequenced material: peripheral blood. The receptors shown here come from a human donor in a cohort sampled during active COVID-19. The CDR3 runs from the conserved cysteine through the conserved F or W. Each record gives: J gene, clone size, V gene, D gene, CDR3 DNA, CDR3 protein. The D gene is left open where the match is weak. Expanded clones get a size class; other rows say once, few or many, or leave the size out.

J gene: TRBJ2-4
clone size: NA
V gene: TRBV21-1
D gene: NA
CDR3 DNA: TGTGCCAGCAGCCCCGGGACTAGCGGGGTTGGGTGGGCCAAAAACATTCAGTACTTC
CDR3 protein: CASSPGTSGVGWAKNIQYF

J gene: TRBJ2-1
clone size: NA
V gene: TRBV2
D gene: TRBD2
CDR3 DNA: TGTGCCAGCAGGGAGACTAGCGGGGCATGGCCTAGCTCCTACAATGAGCAGTTCTTC
CDR3 protein: CASRETSGAWPSSYNEQFF

J gene: TRBJ2-1
clone size: few
V gene: TRBV25-1
D gene: NA
CDR3 DNA: TGTGCCAGCAGTGAGACCGGGACAAAAACCTACAATGAGCAGTTCTTC
CDR3 protein: CASSETGTKTYNEQFF

J gene: TRBJ2-1
clone size: NA
V gene: TRBV4-1
D gene: NA
CDR3 DNA: TGCGCCAGCAGCCAAGGGGGAGTATACAATGAGCAGTTCTTC
CDR3 protein: CASSQGGVYNEQFF

J gene: TRBJ2-2
clone size: NA
V gene: TRBV3-1/TRBV3-2
D gene: NA
CDR3 DNA: TGTGCCAGCAGCCAACTTCTGAACACCGGGGAGCTGTTTTTT
CDR3 protein: CASSQLLNTGELFF

J gene: TRBJ1-3
clone size: few
V gene: TRBV4-1
D gene: TRBD1
CDR3 DNA: TGCGCCAGCAGCCAACTGACAGGGGTCGGAAACACCATATATTTT
CDR3 protein: CASSQLTGVGNTIYF

J gene: TRBJ1-5
clone size: NA
V gene: TRBV19
D gene: NA
CDR3 DNA: TGTGCCAGTATGGGGGGTCAGGGTGGCAATCAGCCCCAGCATTTT
CDR3 protein: CASMGGQGGNQPQHF

J gene: TRBJ1-1
clone size: NA
V gene: TRBV29-1
D gene: NA
CDR3 DNA: TGCAGCGCCCTGGGGGGTGGTACTGAAGCTTTCTTT
CDR3 protein: CSALGGGTEAFF

J gene: TRBJ2-7
clone size: NA
V gene: TRBV30
D gene: TRBD2
CDR3 DNA: TGTGCCTGGAGCACGATAGCGGGAGTCTACGAGCAGTACTTC
CDR3 protein: CAWSTIAGVYEQYF

J gene: TRBJ2-2
clone size: once
V gene: TRBV3-1/TRBV3-2
D gene: NA
CDR3 DNA: TGTGCCAGCAGCCAAGATTCAGGCAGGTCGAACACCGGGGAGCTGTTTTTT
CDR3 protein: CASSQDSGRSNTGELFF

J gene: TRBJ2-7
clone size: NA
V gene: TRBV11-3
D gene: NA
CDR3 DNA: TGTGCCAGCAGCTTAGGTTCGGGCGAGCAGTACTTC
CDR3 protein: CASSLGSGEQYF

J gene: TRBJ2-7
clone size: NA
V gene: TRBV7-2
D gene: TRBD1
CDR3 DNA: TGTGCCAGCAGCCCGTTGGGGACAGCCACCTCGGGGGAGCAGTACTTC
CDR3 protein: CASSPLGTATSGEQYF

J gene: TRBJ2-1
clone size: NA
V gene: TRBV4-1
D gene: TRBD2
CDR3 DNA: TGCGCCAGCAGCAAACTAGCGGGAGTTTACAATGAGCAGTTCTTC
CDR3 protein: CASSKLAGVYNEQFF

J gene: TRBJ2-7
clone size: once
V gene: TRBV7-2
D gene: NA
CDR3 DNA: TGTGCCAGCAGCTTAGCCTCCACGGGTAGGTTCTACGAGCAGTACTTC
CDR3 protein: CASSLASTGRFYEQYF

J gene: TRBJ2-7
clone size: NA
V gene: TRBV3-1/TRBV3-2
D gene: NA
CDR3 DNA: TGTGCCAGCAGCCGGCTGGCAGCTAGCTCCTACGAGCAGTACTTC
CDR3 protein: CASSRLAASSYEQYF

J gene: TRBJ2-2
clone size: once
V gene: TRBV5-1
D gene: NA
CDR3 DNA: TGCGCCAGTCGAGCCTCCCCGAACACCGGGGAGCTGTTTTTT
CDR3 protein: CASRASPNTGELFF

J gene: TRBJ2-2
clone size: once
V gene: TRBV5-1
D gene: TRBD1
CDR3 DNA: TGCGCCAGCAGCCCGGGACAGGGGACCTTGAACACCGGGGAGCTGTTTTTT
CDR3 protein: CASSPGQGTLNTGELFF

J gene: TRBJ1-2
clone size: NA
V gene: TRBV5-6
D gene: NA
CDR3 DNA: TGTGCCAGCAGCCCACTAAGGACTGACTATGGCTACACCTTC
CDR3 protein: CASSPLRTDYGYTF

J gene: TRBJ2-2
clone size: NA
V gene: TRBV19
D gene: NA
CDR3 DNA: TGTGCCACCTCAGCGGGCGGGGAGCTGTTTTTT
CDR3 protein: CATSAGGELFF

J gene: TRBJ1-1
clone size: few
V gene: TRBV5-1
D gene: NA
CDR3 DNA: TGCGCCAGCAGCTTGGATTCGGGGATGAACACTGAAGCTTTCTTT
CDR3 protein: CASSLDSGMNTEAFF

J gene: TRBJ2-7
clone size: NA
V gene: TRBV6-2/TRBV6-3
D gene: TRBD2
CDR3 DNA: TGTGCCAGCAGTTATTGGGAGGGAGCATACGAGCAGTACTTC
CDR3 protein: CASSYWEGAYEQYF

J gene: TRBJ1-3
clone size: once
V gene: TRBV7-9
D gene: TRBD1
CDR3 DNA: TGTGCCAGCAGCTTTCCCTTTGAGACAGGGCTTACTGGAAACACCATATATTTT
CDR3 protein: CASSFPFETGLTGNTIYF

J gene: TRBJ2-1
clone size: NA
V gene: TRBV28
D gene: TRBD2
CDR3 DNA: TGTGCGTCGGGGACTAGCAGAAATGAGCAGTTCTTC
CDR3 protein: CASGTSRNEQFF

J gene: TRBJ1-1
clone size: NA
V gene: TRBV7-9
D gene: TRBD1
CDR3 DNA: TGTGCCAGCAGCCCTCGACAGGGCGCGAACACTGAAGCTTTCTTT
CDR3 protein: CASSPRQGANTEAFF

J gene: TRBJ2-2
clone size: NA
V gene: TRBV27
D gene: TRBD1
CDR3 DNA: TGTGCCAGCCGGACAGGGAACACCGGGGAGCTGTTTTTT
CDR3 protein: CASRTGNTGELFF

J gene: TRBJ2-1
clone size: NA
V gene: TRBV5-1
D gene: NA
CDR3 DNA: TGCGCCAGCAGCTTAGGGACCCTGGGAGGCAATGAGCAGTTCTTC
CDR3 protein: CASSLGTLGGNEQFF

J gene: TRBJ1-4
clone size: NA
V gene: TRBV2
D gene: TRBD1
CDR3 DNA: TGTGCCAGCAGTAGCCGGGACAGGGGTAATGAAAAACTGTTTTTT
CDR3 protein: CASSSRDRGNEKLFF

J gene: TRBJ2-2
clone size: NA
V gene: TRBV5-6
D gene: NA
CDR3 DNA: TGTGCCAGCAGCTTGACGGGGGTGAACACCGGGGAGCTGTTTTTT
CDR3 protein: CASSLTGVNTGELFF

J gene: TRBJ1-2
clone size: NA
V gene: TRBV5-8
D gene: NA
CDR3 DNA: TGTGCCAGCAGCTTGGTTGGAGTTAACTATGGCTACACCTTC
CDR3 protein: CASSLVGVNYGYTF

J gene: TRBJ2-2
clone size: NA
V gene: TRBV5-1
D gene: NA
CDR3 DNA: TGCGCCAGCAGCCCACCGTCGGGTACCCACACCGGGGAGCTGTTTTTT
CDR3 protein: CASSPPSGTHTGELFF

J gene: TRBJ1-3
clone size: NA
V gene: TRBV21-1
D gene: NA
CDR3 DNA: TGTGCCAGCAGTCCCGGGACAAAGTCCCGCGGAAACACCATATATTTT
CDR3 protein: CASSPGTKSRGNTIYF

J gene: TRBJ1-1
clone size: NA
V gene: TRBV6-5
D gene: NA
CDR3 DNA: TGTGCCAGCAGGGCGAACACTGAAGCTTTCTTT
CDR3 protein: CASRANTEAFF

J gene: TRBJ1-2
clone size: NA
V gene: TRBV5-6
D gene: TRBD1
CDR3 DNA: TGTGCCAGCAGCTTGAAAGGTCTCGGGGGACAGGGGGACTATGGCTACACCTTC
CDR3 protein: CASSLKGLGGQGDYGYTF

J gene: TRBJ2-5
clone size: NA
V gene: TRBV29-1
D gene: TRBD1
CDR3 DNA: TGCAGCGTCTCACTCACGGCAGGGGGTGAGACCCAGTACTTC
CDR3 protein: CSVSLTAGGETQYF

J gene: TRBJ2-6
clone size: NA
V gene: TRBV2
D gene: TRBD1
CDR3 DNA: TGTGCCAGCAGCCCACAGGGGGTGGGATTCTCTGGGGCCAACGTCCTGACTTTC
CDR3 protein: CASSPQGVGFSGANVLTF

J gene: TRBJ2-7
clone size: many
V gene: TRBV2
D gene: TRBD1
CDR3 DNA: TGTGCCAGCTACATCGGACAGGGCAACGAGCAGTACTTC
CDR3 protein: CASYIGQGNEQYF

J gene: TRBJ2-3
clone size: once
V gene: TRBV11-3
D gene: NA
CDR3 DNA: TGTGCCAGCAGCCTCTCAGGGGCGGGAGATACGCAGTATTTT
CDR3 protein: CASSLSGAGDTQYF

J gene: TRBJ1-5
clone size: NA
V gene: TRBV7-2
D gene: NA
CDR3 DNA: TGTGCCAGCAGCTTAGGGACACGAAATAGCAATCAGCCCCAGCATTTT
CDR3 protein: CASSLGTRNSNQPQHF

J gene: TRBJ2-3
clone size: NA
V gene: TRBV2
D gene: TRBD1
CDR3 DNA: TGTGCCAGCAGTGTTCGGGACAGGGGCGGCACAGATACGCAGTATTTT
CDR3 protein: CASSVRDRGGTDTQYF

J gene: TRBJ2-7
clone size: NA
V gene: TRBV28
D gene: NA
CDR3 DNA: TGTGCCAGCAGTTCTCTCCGGGACTCTACCTACGAGCAGTACTTC
CDR3 protein: CASSSLRDSTYEQYF